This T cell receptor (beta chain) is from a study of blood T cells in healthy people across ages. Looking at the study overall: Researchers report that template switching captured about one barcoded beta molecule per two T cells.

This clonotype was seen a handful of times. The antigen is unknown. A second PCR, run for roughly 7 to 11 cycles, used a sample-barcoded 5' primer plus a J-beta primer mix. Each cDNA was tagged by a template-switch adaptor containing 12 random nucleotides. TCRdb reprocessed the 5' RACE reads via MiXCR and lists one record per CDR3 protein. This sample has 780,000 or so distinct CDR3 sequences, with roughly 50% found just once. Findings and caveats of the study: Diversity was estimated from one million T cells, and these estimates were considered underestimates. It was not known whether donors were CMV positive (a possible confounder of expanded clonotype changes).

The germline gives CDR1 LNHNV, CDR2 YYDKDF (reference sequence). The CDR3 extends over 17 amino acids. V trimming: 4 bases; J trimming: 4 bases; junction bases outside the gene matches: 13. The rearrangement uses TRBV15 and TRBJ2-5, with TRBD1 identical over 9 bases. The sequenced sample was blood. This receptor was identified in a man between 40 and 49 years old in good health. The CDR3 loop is CATSIGLSQGARETQYF. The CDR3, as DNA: TGTGCCACCAGCATCGGTCTATCACAGGGGGCCAGAGAGACCCAGTACTTC.